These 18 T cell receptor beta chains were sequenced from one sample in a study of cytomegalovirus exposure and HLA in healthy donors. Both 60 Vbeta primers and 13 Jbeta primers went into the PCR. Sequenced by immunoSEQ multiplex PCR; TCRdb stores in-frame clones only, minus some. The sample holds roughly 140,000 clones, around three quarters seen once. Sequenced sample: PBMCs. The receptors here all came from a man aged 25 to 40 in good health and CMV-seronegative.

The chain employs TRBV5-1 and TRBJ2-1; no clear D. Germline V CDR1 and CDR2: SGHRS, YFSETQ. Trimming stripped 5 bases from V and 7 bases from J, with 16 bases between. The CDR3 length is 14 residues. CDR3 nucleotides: TGCGCCAGCAGAGGAAGCGAATGGATAAATGAGCAGTTCTTC. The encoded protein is CASRGSEWINEQFF.

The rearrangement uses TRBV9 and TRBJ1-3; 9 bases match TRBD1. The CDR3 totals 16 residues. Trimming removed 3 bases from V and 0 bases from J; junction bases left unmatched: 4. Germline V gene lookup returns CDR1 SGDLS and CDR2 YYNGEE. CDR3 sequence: CASSARTGASGNTIYF. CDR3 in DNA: TGTGCCAGCAGCGCCAGGACAGGGGCCTCTGGAAACACCATATATTTT. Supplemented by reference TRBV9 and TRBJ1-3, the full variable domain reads DSGVTQTPKHLITATGQRVTLRCSPRSGDLSVYWYQQSLDQGLQFLIQYYNGEERAKGNILERFSAQQFPDLHSELNLSSLELGDSALYFCASSARTGASGNTIYFGEGSWLTVV.

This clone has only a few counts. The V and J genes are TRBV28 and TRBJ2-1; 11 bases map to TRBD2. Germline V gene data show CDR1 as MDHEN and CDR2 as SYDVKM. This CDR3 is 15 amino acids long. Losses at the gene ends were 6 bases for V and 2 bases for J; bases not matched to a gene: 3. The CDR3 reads CASRNSGGAYNEQFF. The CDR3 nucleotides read TGTGCCAGCAGGAATAGCGGGGGGGCCTACAATGAGCAGTTCTTC.

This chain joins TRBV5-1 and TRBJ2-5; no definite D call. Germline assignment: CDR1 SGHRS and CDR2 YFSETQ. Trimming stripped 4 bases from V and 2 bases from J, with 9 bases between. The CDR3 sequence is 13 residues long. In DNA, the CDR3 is TGCGCCAGCAGCGACTTCTCTCAAGAGACCCAGTACTTC. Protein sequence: CASSDFSQETQYF.

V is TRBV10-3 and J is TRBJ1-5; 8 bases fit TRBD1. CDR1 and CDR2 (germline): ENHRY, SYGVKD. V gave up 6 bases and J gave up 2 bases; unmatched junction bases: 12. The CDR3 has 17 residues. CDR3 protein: CAISQDRAIRGNQPQHF. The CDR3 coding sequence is TGTGCCATCAGCCAGGACAGGGCAATTAGGGGCAATCAGCCCCAGCATTTT.

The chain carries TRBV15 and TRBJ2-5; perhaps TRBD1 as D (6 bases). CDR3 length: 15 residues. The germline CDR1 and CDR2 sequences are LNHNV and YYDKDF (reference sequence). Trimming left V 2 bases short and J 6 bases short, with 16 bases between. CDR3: CATSRSGGVQQTQYF. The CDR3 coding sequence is TGTGCCACCAGCAGAAGTGGGGGCGTTCAGCAGACCCAGTACTTC. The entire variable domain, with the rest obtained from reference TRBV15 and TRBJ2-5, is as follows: DAMVIQNPRYQVTQFGKPVTLSCSQTLNHNVMYWYQQKSSQAPKLLFHYYDKDFNNEADTPDNFQSRRPNTSFCFLDIRSPGLGDTAMYLCATSRSGGVQQTQYFGPGTRLLVL.

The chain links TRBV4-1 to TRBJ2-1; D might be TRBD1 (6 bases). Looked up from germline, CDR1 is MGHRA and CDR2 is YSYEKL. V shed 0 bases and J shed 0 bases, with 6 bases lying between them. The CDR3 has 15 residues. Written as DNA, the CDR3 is TGCGCCAGCAGCCAAGAACAGGGCTCCTACAATGAGCAGTTCTTC. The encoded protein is CASSQEQGSYNEQFF.

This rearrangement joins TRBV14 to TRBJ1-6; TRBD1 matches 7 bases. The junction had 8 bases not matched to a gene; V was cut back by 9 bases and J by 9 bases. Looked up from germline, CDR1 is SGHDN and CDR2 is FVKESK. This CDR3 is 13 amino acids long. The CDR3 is CASATGSGSPLHF. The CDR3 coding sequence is TGTGCCAGTGCGACAGGGTCTGGTTCACCCCTCCACTTT.

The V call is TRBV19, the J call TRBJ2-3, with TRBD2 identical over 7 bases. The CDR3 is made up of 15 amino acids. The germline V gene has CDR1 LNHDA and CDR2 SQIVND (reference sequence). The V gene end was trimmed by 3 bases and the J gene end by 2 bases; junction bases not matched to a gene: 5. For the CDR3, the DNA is TGTGCCAGTAGTATCCCTAGCGGATACACAGATACGCAGTATTTT. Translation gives CASSIPSGYTDTQYF.

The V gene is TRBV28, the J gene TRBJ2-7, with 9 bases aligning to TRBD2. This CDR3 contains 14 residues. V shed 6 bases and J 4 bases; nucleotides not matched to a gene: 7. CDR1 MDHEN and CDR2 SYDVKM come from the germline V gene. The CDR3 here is CASRIAGVEYEQYF. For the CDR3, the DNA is TGTGCCAGCAGGATAGCGGGAGTAGAGTACGAGCAGTACTTC.

The CDR3 sequence: CASSLLEYEQYF. The CDR3 DNA reads TGTGCCAGCAGCTTATTGGAGTACGAGCAGTACTTC. The chain employs TRBV11-2 and TRBJ2-7; D unclear. The CDR3 spans 12 residues. Germline CDR1 is SGHAT and CDR2 is FQNNGV. V lost 2 bases to trimming and J lost 4 bases, with 6 bases between them.

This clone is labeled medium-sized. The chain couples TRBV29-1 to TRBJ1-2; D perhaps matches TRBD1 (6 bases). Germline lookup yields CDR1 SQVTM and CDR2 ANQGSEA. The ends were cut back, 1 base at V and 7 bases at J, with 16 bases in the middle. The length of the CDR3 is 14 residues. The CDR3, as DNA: TGCAGCGTTGAAGGACCTACAGGGAGGGGTGGCTACACCTTC. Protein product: CSVEGPTGRGGYTF.

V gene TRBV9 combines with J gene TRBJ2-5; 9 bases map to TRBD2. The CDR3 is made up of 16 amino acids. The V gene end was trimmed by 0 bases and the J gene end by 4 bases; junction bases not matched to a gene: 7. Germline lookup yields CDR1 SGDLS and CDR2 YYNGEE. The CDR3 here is CASSVGAGGVGETQYF. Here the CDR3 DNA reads TGTGCCAGCAGCGTAGGGGCGGGAGGGGTGGGAGAGACCCAGTACTTC.

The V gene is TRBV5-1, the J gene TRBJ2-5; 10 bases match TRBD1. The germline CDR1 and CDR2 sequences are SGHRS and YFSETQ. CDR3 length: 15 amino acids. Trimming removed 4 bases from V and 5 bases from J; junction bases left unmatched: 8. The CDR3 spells CASSHRQGAWETQYF. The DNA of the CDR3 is TGCGCCAGCAGCCACAGACAGGGGGCTTGGGAGACCCAGTACTTC. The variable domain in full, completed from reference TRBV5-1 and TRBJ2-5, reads KAGVTQTPRYLIKTRGQQVTLSCSPISGHRSVSWYQQTPGQGLQFLFEYFSETQRNKGNFPGRFSGRQFSNSRSEMNVSTLELGDSALYLCASSHRQGAWETQYFGPGTRLLVL.

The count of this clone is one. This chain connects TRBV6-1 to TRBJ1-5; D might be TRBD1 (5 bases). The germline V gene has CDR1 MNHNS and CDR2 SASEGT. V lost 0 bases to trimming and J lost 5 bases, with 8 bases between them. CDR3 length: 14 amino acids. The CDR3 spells CASSEARGDQPQHF. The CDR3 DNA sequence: TGTGCCAGCAGTGAAGCGCGGGGGGATCAGCCCCAGCATTTT.

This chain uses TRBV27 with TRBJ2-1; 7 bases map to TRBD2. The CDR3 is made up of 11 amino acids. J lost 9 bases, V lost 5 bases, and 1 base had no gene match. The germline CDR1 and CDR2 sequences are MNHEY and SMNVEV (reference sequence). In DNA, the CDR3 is TGTGCCAGCAGTATAGCGGGTGAGCAGTTCTTC. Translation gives CASSIAGEQFF.

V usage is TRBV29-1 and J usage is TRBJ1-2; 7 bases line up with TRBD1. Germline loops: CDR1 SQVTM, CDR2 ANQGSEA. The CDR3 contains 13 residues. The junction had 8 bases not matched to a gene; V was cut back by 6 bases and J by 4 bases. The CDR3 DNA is TGCAGCGTGCCGGGACAGACGATCTATGGCTACACCTTC. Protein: CSVPGQTIYGYTF.

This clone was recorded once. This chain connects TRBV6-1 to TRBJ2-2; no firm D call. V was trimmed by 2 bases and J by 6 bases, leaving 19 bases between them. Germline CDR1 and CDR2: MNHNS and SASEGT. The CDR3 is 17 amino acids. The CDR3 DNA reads TGTGCCAGCAGTGAACAGTCGTTTGGCAAGTCTGCCGGGGAGCTGTTTTTT. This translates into CASSEQSFGKSAGELFF.